The table lists the clone carrying this T cell receptor beta chain with a few counts. The antigen is undetermined. This CDR3 is 14 amino acids long. V trimming: 4 bases; J trimming: 4 bases; junction bases outside the gene matches: 2. CDR1 and CDR2 (germline): SGHTA, FQGNSA. Clones were sequenced by immunoSEQ multiplex PCR, and TCRdb holds only the in-frame ones, with some missing. The sample lists 110,000 or so clones, 86% occurring once. The data originate from a study of T cell responses to AZD1222 COVID-19 vaccine. Findings and limits, study-wide: Spike-specific TCR breadth and depth went up after people got two AZD1222 doses.

The source is an adult who received the AZD1222 COVID-19 vaccine. The V gene is TRBV7-2, the J gene TRBJ1-3; 9 bases line up with TRBD1. The specimen was peripheral blood, collected 28 days after the second AZD1222 dose. The CDR3 coding sequence is TGTGCCAGCAGCTACAGGGGGCTAGGAAACACCATATATTTT. Its protein is CASSYRGLGNTIYF.